A single sample gave rise to the 31 T cell receptor beta chains below, sequenced in a study of cytomegalovirus exposure and HLA in healthy donors. PCR employed 60 Vbeta and 13 Jbeta primers. Profiled with immunoSEQ multiplex PCR; TCRdb holds only in-frame clones, not every one. The table records roughly 140,000 clones, roughly four fifths of them present only once. Sequenced material: PBMCs. These receptors were obtained from a man aged 18 to 30 in good health and CMV-seronegative.

This clone was seen only a few times. The gene calls are TRBV9 and TRBJ2-7; TRBD2 aligns across 7 bases. The V gene end was trimmed by 4 bases and the J gene end by 5 bases; junction bases not matched to a gene: 12. Germline V gene sequence: CDR1 SGDLS, CDR2 YYNGEE. The CDR3 runs to 15 residues. The CDR3 protein is CASSPQWEGLDEQYF. CDR3 nucleotide sequence: TGTGCCAGCAGCCCCCAGTGGGAGGGCCTCGACGAGCAGTACTTC.

V gene TRBV7-9 combines with J gene TRBJ2-7; 8 bases agree with TRBD1. The CDR3 contains 15 residues. With V trimmed by 2 bases and J by 0 bases, 3 bases remained unmatched. Germline V CDR1 and CDR2: SEHNR, FQNEAQ (reference sequence). In nucleotides, the CDR3 is TGTGCCAGCAGCTTACAGGGGGCGAACTCCTACGAGCAGTACTTC. Translating it yields CASSLQGANSYEQYF.

This chain uses TRBV7-7 with TRBJ2-3; D might be TRBD1 (5 bases). CDR1 and CDR2 from the germline V gene are SSHAT and FNYEAQ (reference sequence). This CDR3 comprises 14 residues. The V gene lost 5 bases and the J gene lost 9 bases, with 18 bases spanning the gap. The DNA of the CDR3 is TGTGCCAGCAGCCCATCCCGGCAGGGTCTGACGCAGTATTTT. It specifies CASSPSRQGLTQYF.

The chain uses TRBV9 and TRBJ1-1, with TRBD1 as a possible D gene (6 bases). CDR3 length: 15 amino acids. Germline CDR1 is SGDLS and CDR2 is YYNGEE. Trimming stripped 0 bases from V and 6 bases from J, with 15 bases between. The CDR3 loop is CASSVEPGAGAEAFF. CDR3 bases: TGTGCCAGCAGCGTAGAACCAGGGGCTGGGGCTGAAGCTTTCTTT.

This sequence joins TRBV30 and TRBJ2-7; D perhaps matches TRBD1 (6 bases). Trimming stripped 1 base from V and 2 bases from J, with 18 bases between. Per germline, CDR1 GTSNPN and CDR2 SVGIG (reference sequence). This CDR3 region has 16 residues. The CDR3 here is CAWSGLRGTMTYEQYF. The DNA of the CDR3 is TGTGCCTGGAGTGGTTTGAGGGGGACGATGACCTACGAGCAGTACTTC.

This chain links TRBV6-5 with TRBJ2-7, with D possibly TRBD2 on 5 matching bases. Germline V gene data show CDR1 as MNHEY and CDR2 as SVGAGI. Deletions cut 4 bases from V and 0 bases from J, with 16 bases between. The CDR3 runs 16 residues. The CDR3 region is CASSSGLKSDSYEQYF. The CDR3 region has the DNA TGTGCCAGCAGTTCCGGACTCAAGTCAGACTCCTACGAGCAGTACTTC.

The table lists this clone with a few counts. The chain employs TRBV14 and TRBJ2-7, with 16 nucleotides matching TRBD2. The CDR3 covers 23 residues. Germline CDR1 reads SGHDN; CDR2 reads FVKESK. V lost 4 bases, J lost 2 bases, and 23 bases stayed unmatched. CDR3 in amino acids: CASSPRGAQFFPGLAGGTYEQYF. The CDR3, as DNA: TGTGCCAGCAGCCCGCGGGGGGCGCAGTTCTTCCCGGGACTAGCGGGAGGGACCTACGAGCAGTACTTC.

CDR3 protein: CASSLFGGTSTDTQYF. CDR3 DNA sequence: TGTGCCAGCAGTTTATTCGGCGGAACTAGCACAGATACGCAGTATTTT. The gene calls are TRBV28 and TRBJ2-3; D is unresolved. This CDR3 contains 16 residues. The V end lost 1 base, the J end lost 0 bases, and 11 bases lay between the germline ends. Germline V gene data show CDR1 as MDHEN and CDR2 as SYDVKM.

The chain uses TRBV25-1 and TRBJ2-7; perhaps TRBD1 as D (6 bases). The CDR3 totals 13 residues. CDR1 and CDR2 from the germline V gene are MGHDK and SYGVNS. V was pared by 4 bases and J by 8 bases, with 15 bases between. DNA for the CDR3: TGTGCCAGCAGTGGGCTGACTTGGGACAAGCAGTACTTC. Protein: CASSGLTWDKQYF.

This chain's CDR3 is CASSELAGRGQETQYF. CDR3 DNA sequence: TGTGCCAGCAGTGAACTAGCGGGAAGGGGCCAAGAGACCCAGTACTTC. The V call is TRBV2, the J call TRBJ2-5; 9 nucleotides align to TRBD2. The CDR3 covers 16 residues. The V gene end was trimmed by 2 bases and the J gene end by 1 base; junction bases not matched to a gene: 5. The V gene's germline CDR1 is SNHLY and CDR2 FYNNEI.

This clone was observed a few times. The CDR3 sequence: CASSLRLATLNTQYF. In nucleotides, the CDR3 is TGTGCCAGCAGCCTGCGACTAGCGACCCTGAATACGCAGTATTTT. The J gene is TRBJ2-3, the V gene TRBV7-8; 8 bases match TRBD2. This CDR3 is 15 amino acids long. The ends lost 5 bases at V and 7 bases at J; junction bases unmatched: 11. In germline, CDR1 is SGHVS, CDR2 FQNEAQ.

The J gene is TRBJ1-1, the V gene TRBV7-9; 7 nucleotides align to TRBD1. CDR1 is SEHNR, CDR2 FQNEAQ, per germline (reference sequence). J was trimmed by 0 bases and V by 7 bases; bases with no gene match: 8. The CDR3 contains 15 residues. The CDR3 is CASTQGGRMNTEAFF. The CDR3 bases are TGTGCCAGCACCCAGGGGGGTAGGATGAACACTGAAGCTTTCTTT.

This chain links TRBV7-9 with TRBJ1-1; 7 nucleotides match TRBD1. V shed 2 bases and J 4 bases; nucleotides not matched to a gene: 7. The V gene's germline CDR1 is SEHNR and CDR2 FQNEAQ (reference sequence). CDR3 size: 15 residues. The CDR3 sequence: CASSLLQGLGTEAFF. Written as DNA, the CDR3 is TGTGCCAGCAGCTTACTACAGGGGTTGGGCACTGAAGCTTTCTTT.

This chain links TRBV6-1 with TRBJ1-2; D uncertain. Trimming stripped 3 bases from V and 2 bases from J, with 13 bases between. The CDR3 is 15 amino acids. Germline V lookup: CDR1 MNHNS, CDR2 SASEGT. The CDR3 is CASSDGAQVNYGYTF. The CDR3 DNA sequence: TGTGCCAGCAGTGATGGTGCCCAGGTCAACTATGGCTACACCTTC.

V usage is TRBV10-3 and J usage is TRBJ2-3, with 8 bases lining up with TRBD1. The CDR3 runs 20 residues. V was pared by 6 bases and J by 2 bases, with 22 bases of the junction left unmatched. CDR1 and CDR2 (germline): ENHRY, SYGVKD. CDR3 in DNA: TGTGCCATCAGGAGGGGGACAGGAACAACCGGTGGCTACCCCACAGATACGCAGTATTTT. As protein: CAIRRGTGTTGGYPTDTQYF.

V gene TRBV5-8 combines with J gene TRBJ1-4; D possibly corresponds to TRBD1 (5 bases). CDR1 SGHTS and CDR2 YDEGEE come from the germline V gene. The length of the CDR3 is 12 residues. The V end lost 4 bases, the J end lost 8 bases, and 9 bases lay between the germline ends. The CDR3 is CASSIRGEKLFF. CDR3 nucleotides: TGTGCCAGCAGCATCCGGGGGGAAAAACTGTTTTTT.

V gene TRBV29-1 combines with J gene TRBJ2-1; TRBD2 matches 14 bases. This CDR3 is built from 15 residues. Trimming at V came to 2 bases and at J to 7 bases, leaving 4 bases not matched to a gene. Germline lookup yields CDR1 SQVTM and CDR2 ANQGSEA. As DNA, the CDR3 is TGCAGCGTTGAAACTGGGACTAGCGGGAGTAATGAGCAGTTCTTC. It translates to CSVETGTSGSNEQFF.

The V and J genes are TRBV6-1 and TRBJ1-3; D not resolved. CDR3 size: 14 residues. The germline gives CDR1 MNHNS, CDR2 SASEGT. With 7 bases removed from V and 0 bases from J, the gap between germline ends came to 10 bases. CDR3 loop: CASTNGNSGNTIYF. As DNA, the CDR3 is TGTGCCAGCACCAACGGGAACTCTGGAAACACCATATATTTT.

CDR3 amino acids: CASSQTSGTPGTQYF. In DNA, the CDR3 is TGTGCCAGCAGCCAGACTAGCGGGACCCCCGGTACGCAGTATTTT. This rearrangement joins TRBV28 to TRBJ2-3; 11 positions agree with TRBD2. V lost 6 bases to trimming and J lost 8 bases; unmatched junction nucleotides: 10. Germline V gene data show CDR1 as MDHEN and CDR2 as SYDVKM. The CDR3 sequence is 15 residues long.

Written as DNA, the CDR3 is TGCGCCAGCAGCCAATTAGGGACTAGCGGGAGGCCCTACGAGCAGTACTTC. Protein product: CASSQLGTSGRPYEQYF. The chain combines TRBV4-3 with TRBJ2-7; TRBD2 matches at 15 bases. The CDR3 totals 17 residues. The J segment lost 2 bases and the V segment lost 2 bases, leaving 4 bases of the junction unmatched. Looked up from germline, CDR1 is LGHNA and CDR2 is YSLEER.

J is TRBJ1-2 and V is TRBV6-5; 10 nucleotides match TRBD1. V shed 5 bases, J shed 6 bases, and the junction held 9 bases outside the gene matches. CDR3 size: 15 residues. CDR1 is MNHEY, CDR2 SVGAGI, per germline. The CDR3 DNA reads TGTGCCAGCAGTCGGGGACAGGGGAATCCCAATGGCTACACCTTC. Translating it yields CASSRGQGNPNGYTF.

V gene TRBV16 combines with J gene TRBJ2-1, with 11 nucleotides matching TRBD2. Germline lookup yields CDR1 KGHSY and CDR2 FQNENV. V lost 2 bases and J lost 3; bases outside the gene matches: 6. The CDR3 extends over 17 amino acids. DNA for the CDR3: TGTGCCAGCAGCCAAATGTCTAGCGGGAGGAGCTACAATGAGCAGTTCTTC. Its protein product is CASSQMSSGRSYNEQFF. Full variable domain (rest looked up from reference TRBV16 and TRBJ2-1): GEEVAQTPKHLVRGEGQKAKLYCAPIKGHSYVFWYQQVLKNEFKFLISFQNENVFDETGMPKERFSAKCLPNSPCSLEIQATKLEDSAVYFCASSQMSSGRSYNEQFFGPGTRLTVL.

The gene calls are TRBV11-2 and TRBJ2-1; tentative D call: TRBD2 (6 bases). V gave up 5 bases and J gave up 7 bases, with 18 bases separating them. The CDR3 extends over 15 amino acids. Germline CDR1 and CDR2: SGHAT and FQNNGV. CDR3 protein: CASSRAPGVRNEQFF. The CDR3 nucleotides are TGTGCCAGCAGCCGAGCTCCGGGAGTGAGGAATGAGCAGTTCTTC.

This rearrangement joins TRBV5-1 to TRBJ1-4; maybe TRBD1 (6 bases). This CDR3 has 15 residues. Germline CDR1 reads SGHRS; CDR2 reads YFSETQ. V was trimmed by 3 bases and J by 4 bases, leaving 13 bases between them. For the CDR3, the DNA is TGCGCCAGCAGCTCTCCTCGGACAGATAATGAAAAACTGTTTTTT. It specifies CASSSPRTDNEKLFF.

The V gene is TRBV6-5, the J gene TRBJ2-5; 7 nucleotides align to TRBD2. The germline CDR1 and CDR2 sequences are MNHEY and SVGAGI. V gave up 2 bases and J gave up 5 bases; unmatched junction bases: 11. The CDR3 is 16 amino acids. The CDR3 nucleotides are TGTGCCAGCAGTTACACTCCTAGCGGAGCACTGGAGACCCAGTACTTC. Translation gives CASSYTPSGALETQYF.

This chain joins TRBV28 and TRBJ2-7; no definite D call. Trimming removed 6 bases from V and 0 bases from J, with 21 bases in between. Germline lookup yields CDR1 MDHEN and CDR2 SYDVKM. This CDR3 comprises 17 residues. CDR3 protein: CASSLDIPGSSSYEQYF. In nucleotides, the CDR3 is TGTGCCAGCAGCCTTGACATCCCCGGCAGTAGCTCCTACGAGCAGTACTTC.

The V and J genes are TRBV11-2 and TRBJ1-5; D possibly corresponds to TRBD1 (6 bases). In germline, CDR1 is SGHAT, CDR2 FQNNGV. This CDR3 is built from 16 residues. V lost 5 bases to trimming and J lost 1 base, with 15 bases between them. CDR3: CASSPEYQGSNQPQHF. DNA for the CDR3: TGTGCCAGCAGCCCGGAATACCAGGGGAGCAATCAGCCCCAGCATTTT.

This clone was picked up a small number of times. The chain employs TRBV5-1 and TRBJ1-2; the D gene is possibly TRBD1 (5 bases). The CDR3 contains 12 residues. The V end was cut by 7 bases, the J end by 0 bases, with 7 bases between. Germline CDR1 reads SGHRS; CDR2 reads YFSETQ. The CDR3 protein is CASQGPNYGYTF. CDR3 nucleotides: TGCGCCAGCCAGGGCCCTAACTATGGCTACACCTTC.

This rearrangement joins TRBV5-8 to TRBJ1-3; D is uncertain. This CDR3 comprises 14 residues. V was shortened by 4 bases and J by 0 bases, with 8 bases between the two germline ends. The germline V gene encodes CDR1 SGHTS and CDR2 YDEGEE. DNA for the CDR3: TGTGCCAGCAGCCCGAGCTTCTCTGGAAACACCATATATTTT. Amino acids: CASSPSFSGNTIYF.

The chain recombines TRBV6-1 with TRBJ2-1; 7 bases match TRBD2. Unmatched junction bases numbered 6, after V lost 6 bases and J lost 4 bases. The CDR3 extends over 14 amino acids. Germline CDR1 reads MNHNS; CDR2 reads SASEGT. CDR3 sequence (DNA): TGTGCCAGCAGGGGGGGGACTACTTACAATGAGCAGTTCTTC. Its protein product is CASRGGTTYNEQFF.

Only one count was recorded for this clone. The genes are TRBV11-2 and TRBJ2-5, with 8 nucleotides matching TRBD2. This CDR3 is built from 17 residues. From germline, CDR1 is SGHAT and CDR2 FQNNGV. V gave up 4 bases and J gave up 4 bases; unmatched junction bases: 14. CDR3 in amino acids: CASSSQRSREGPETQYF. The DNA of the CDR3 is TGTGCCAGCAGCTCCCAGAGGTCCCGGGAGGGCCCAGAGACCCAGTACTTC.